Included here is one T cell receptor (beta chain) sequence, with context. The data derive from a study of blood T cell repertoires in COVID-19. V gave up 6 bases and J gave up 4 bases, with 16 bases separating them. Germline V gives CDR1 MNHEY, CDR2 SVGAGI. The CDR3 loop spans 15 amino acids. Libraries were prepared by immunoSEQ multiplex PCR; TCRdb keeps only in-frame clonotypes and omits some of them. The table records approximately 140,000 clones, about 86% of them present only once. The receptor comes from a woman aged 35 to 49 with acute or convalescent COVID-19. Sequencing was performed on peripheral blood. The chain uses TRBV6-5 and TRBJ1-5; tentatively, D is TRBD1 (5 bases). The CDR3 loop is CASRLGLALNQPQHF. The CDR3 DNA reads as TGTGCCAGCAGGCTGGGACTCGCCTTGAATCAGCCCCAGCATTTT.